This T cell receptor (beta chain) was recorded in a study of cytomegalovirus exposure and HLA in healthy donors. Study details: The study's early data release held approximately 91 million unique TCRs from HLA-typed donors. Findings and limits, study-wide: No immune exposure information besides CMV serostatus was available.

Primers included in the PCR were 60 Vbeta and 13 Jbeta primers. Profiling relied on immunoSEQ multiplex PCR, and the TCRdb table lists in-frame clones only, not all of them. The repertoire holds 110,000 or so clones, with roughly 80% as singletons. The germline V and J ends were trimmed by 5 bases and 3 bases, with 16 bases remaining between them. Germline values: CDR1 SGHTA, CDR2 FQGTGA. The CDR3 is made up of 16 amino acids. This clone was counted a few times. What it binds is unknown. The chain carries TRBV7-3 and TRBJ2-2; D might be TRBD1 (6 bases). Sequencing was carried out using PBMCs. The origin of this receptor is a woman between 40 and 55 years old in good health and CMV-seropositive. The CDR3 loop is CASSPPGAGDTGELFF. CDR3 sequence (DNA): TGTGCCAGCAGCCCCCCCGGAGCAGGGGACACCGGGGAGCTGTTTTTT.